A selection of T cell receptor beta chains follows, all from one sample in a study of OX40 agonist ivuxolimab in advanced cancers. The assay was immunoSEQ multiplex PCR, and TCRdb's table has in-frame clones only and misses some. The sample includes some 72,000 clones, roughly 90% of them seen just once. Here the sequenced sample was CD4+ or CD8+ T cells sorted from blood, taken in a trial of the OX40 agonist ivuxolimab. These receptors were obtained from an adult with an advanced solid tumor such as melanoma, head and neck, liver or kidney cancer. CDR3s include the opening cysteine and the closing phenylalanine or tryptophan. D genes are given only for firm matches. Rows may omit the clone size; those that give it use once, few, many or a size class.

cdr3_nt	cdr3_aa	clone_size	j_call	v_call	d_call
TGTGCCAGCAGGGGAGAGGATCATCAGCCCCAGCATTTT	CASRGEDHQPQHF	.	TRBJ1-5	TRBV6-5	.
TGTGCCAGCAGCTTAGGTGAAGGGGGCGTAACAGATACGCAGTATTTT	CASSLGEGGVTDTQYF	.	TRBJ2-3	TRBV7-3	TRBD1
TGTGCCAGCACTCTCACAGGGGAGACCCAGTACTTC	CASTLTGETQYF	.	TRBJ2-5	TRBV11-3	.
TGTGCCAGCAGCCAAGAACGGGACTATGGCTACACCTTC	CASSQERDYGYTF	once	TRBJ1-2	TRBV4-2	.
TGTGCCAGCAGCTTACAGAGCGGGCGGGAGGATGAGCAGTTCTTC	CASSLQSGREDEQFF	.	TRBJ2-1	TRBV7-3	TRBD2
TGTGCCAGCAGTATACAGGGCAGTAATCAGCCCCAGCATTTT	CASSIQGSNQPQHF	.	TRBJ1-5	TRBV2	.
TGCGCCAGCAGCGCAATACTAGCGGGAGGGGACAATGAGCAGTTCTTC	CASSAILAGGDNEQFF	.	TRBJ2-1	TRBV5-1	TRBD2
TGCGCCAGCAGCTTGAGAGAAGTTATGAGCACCGGGGAGCTGTTTTTT	CASSLREVMSTGELFF	.	TRBJ2-2	TRBV5-1	.
TGTGCCAGCTCACCCGACCCGACGGTCGAGACCCAGTACTTC	CASSPDPTVETQYF	.	TRBJ2-5	TRBV18	.
TGTGCCAGTAGTATAGGGATTGAGCAGTTCTTC	CASSIGIEQFF	.	TRBJ2-1	TRBV19	.
TGTGCCACCAGCAGAGATCAATGGAGCTCCTACGAGCAGTACTTC	CATSRDQWSSYEQYF	.	TRBJ2-7	TRBV15	.
TGTGCCTGGAGTGAGGTCGCGAACACTGAAGCTTTCTTT	CAWSEVANTEAFF	.	TRBJ1-1	TRBV30	.
TGTGCCATCAGTGGCGAGGTTTCTGGCTACACCTTC	CAISGEVSGYTF	.	TRBJ1-2	TRBV10-3	.
TGCGCCAGCAGCTTGGGAATAGCGGGAGGTTCGCAAGAGACCCAGTACTTC	CASSLGIAGGSQETQYF	.	TRBJ2-5	TRBV5-1	TRBD2
TGTGCCAGCAGGGCAGGGTGGGCGAACACTGAAGCTTTCTTT	CASRAGWANTEAFF	.	TRBJ1-1	TRBV6-4	.
TGTGCCAGCACCCTGGACAGGGGCTGGGCGACCCAGTACTTC	CASTLDRGWATQYF	.	TRBJ2-5	TRBV2	TRBD1
TGTGCCAGCAGCGAAGACAGGGGCTACAATAGCAATCAGCCCCAGCATTTT	CASSEDRGYNSNQPQHF	.	TRBJ1-5	TRBV7-2	TRBD1
TGTGCCAGCAGCGCATCCGCGGGAGAGGGAGAGACCCAGTACTTC	CASSASAGEGETQYF	.	TRBJ2-5	TRBV11-2	TRBD2
TGTGCCAGCAGCTCTCCCCCCCTAGCTGGGGAGCTGTTTTTT	CASSSPPLAGELFF	.	TRBJ2-2	TRBV7-9	.
TGTGCCAGCAGTGACCTTCGGGGACACAGCTCCTACGAGCAGTACTTC	CASSDLRGHSSYEQYF	.	TRBJ2-7	TRBV28	.
TGTGCCACCAGCAGTGGCCGCTGGTTCTCTGGAAACACCATATATTTT	CATSSGRWFSGNTIYF	.	TRBJ1-3	TRBV15	.
TGTGCCAGCAGCGTAGGGCCGGGACTAGCGGGAGGGCAAGATACGCAGTATTTT	CASSVGPGLAGGQDTQYF	.	TRBJ2-3	TRBV9	TRBD2
TGTGCCAGCAGCCCCGTAGGGCGGGGCGACACAGATACGCAGTATTTT	CASSPVGRGDTDTQYF	.	TRBJ2-3	TRBV27	.
TGTGCCAGCAGCTTGTTCCCTCAGAACACTGAAGCTTTCTTT	CASSLFPQNTEAFF	.	TRBJ1-1	TRBV7-2	.
TGCGCCAGCAGCTTGGGGCAGGGACTAGCGGGGACCGGGGAGCTGTTTTTT	CASSLGQGLAGTGELFF	.	TRBJ2-2	TRBV5-1	TRBD2
TGCGCCAGCAGCCGGGGTCTAGCGGGAGGTTACAATGAGCAGTTCTTC	CASSRGLAGGYNEQFF	.	TRBJ2-1	TRBV5-1	TRBD2
TGTGCCAGCAGCGGAGGGGACGGATACTCTGGAAACACCATATATTTT	CASSGGDGYSGNTIYF	once	TRBJ1-3	TRBV9	.
TGTGCCAGTACCCTCCGGACGAACTCGTGGGACTATGGCTACACCTTC	CASTLRTNSWDYGYTF	.	TRBJ1-2	TRBV19	.
TGTGCCAGCAGCTTAGGCTCCGGGACAGTTATGAGAGGGGAGCTGTTTTTT	CASSLGSGTVMRGELFF	.	TRBJ2-2	TRBV7-9	TRBD1
TGTGCCAGCAGCTTAATACATTTAAGGGGGACAGTTAACTATGGCTACACCTTC	CASSLIHLRGTVNYGYTF	.	TRBJ1-2	TRBV7-3	TRBD1
TGTGCCATCAGCACTACTAGCGGAGCTTACCCTGATACGCAGTATTTT	CAISTTSGAYPDTQYF	.	TRBJ2-3	TRBV10-3	TRBD2
TGTGCCAGCAGCTTCGGACCCCTGGCCAATGGCTACACCTTC	CASSFGPLANGYTF	.	TRBJ1-2	TRBV7-2	.
TGTGCCAGCAGCCAGGGGTCTAACTATGGCTACACCTTC	CASSQGSNYGYTF	.	TRBJ1-2	TRBV5-4	.
TGTGCCAGTAGTGGGGGAGTCCAAGAGACCCAGTACTTC	CASSGGVQETQYF	.	TRBJ2-5	TRBV19	.
TGTGCCAGCAGCGGACGGGCCGCGGGTAGCAATCAGCCCCAGCATTTT	CASSGRAAGSNQPQHF	.	TRBJ1-5	TRBV7-2	.
TGTGCCAGCAGCTTCCGGGACAGTGGGGACATTCAGTACTTC	CASSFRDSGDIQYF	.	TRBJ2-4	TRBV7-8	TRBD1
TGTGCCAGCAGCCCCGAACTACTGCCACCCACGGAGTATTTT	CASSPELLPPTEYF	.	TRBJ2-3	TRBV9	.
TGCAGCGTTGTAGTTGCGGCAGATGCTGCTTATGGCTACACCTTC	CSVVVAADAAYGYTF	.	TRBJ1-2	TRBV29-1	.
TGTGCCAGCTCACCACCGACAGGGGGACGAAGGGAGCTGTTTTTT	CASSPPTGGRRELFF	.	TRBJ2-2	TRBV18	TRBD1
TGTGCCAGTAGTCTACAGGCCCCCGGACTAGCGGGGTCAAAAGAGACCCAGTACTTC	CASSLQAPGLAGSKETQYF	.	TRBJ2-5	TRBV19	TRBD2
TGTGCCAGCAGCTTAACGCCCGGGGGCACAGATACGCAGTATTTT	CASSLTPGGTDTQYF	.	TRBJ2-3	TRBV7-2	.
TGTGCCAGCAGCTTTACCGGGACAAGAACCTACGAGCAGTACTTC	CASSFTGTRTYEQYF	.	TRBJ2-7	TRBV11-2	.
TGTGCCAGTAGTATAGGGCTGGTTATTCAAGAGACCCAGTACTTC	CASSIGLVIQETQYF	once	TRBJ2-5	TRBV19	.
TGTGCCAGCAGAGGGCGCTCCTACGAGCAGTACTTC	CASRGRSYEQYF	.	TRBJ2-7	TRBV11-3	.
TGTGCCAGCAGTTATAGGACTAGCGGCCCCGATACGCAGTATTTT	CASSYRTSGPDTQYF	.	TRBJ2-3	TRBV2	TRBD2
TGTGCCAGCAGCCCCCAGGGAAGCAATCAGCCCCAGCATTTT	CASSPQGSNQPQHF	.	TRBJ1-5	TRBV9	.
TGCGCCAGCAGCTTGGGGACGGTCTACACAGATACGCAGTATTTT	CASSLGTVYTDTQYF	.	TRBJ2-3	TRBV5-1	.
TGTGCCAGCAGCCGGGGAGGGAACGAGCAGTACTTC	CASSRGGNEQYF	.	TRBJ2-7	TRBV11-1	TRBD2
TGCGCCAGCAGCTTACAACCGACGAACACTGAAGCTTTCTTT	CASSLQPTNTEAFF	.	TRBJ1-1	TRBV5-1	.
TGTGCCAGTAGTATGCCCCTTCGCTCCTACAATGAGCAGTTCTTC	CASSMPLRSYNEQFF	.	TRBJ2-1	TRBV19	.
TGTGCCAGCAGACCAGGGGCGGGGTATCAGCCCCAGCATTTT	CASRPGAGYQPQHF	few	TRBJ1-5	TRBV27	.
TGTGCCAGCAGCGTCGGTCTAGGAGTGGGGGTAGATACGCAGTATTTT	CASSVGLGVGVDTQYF	.	TRBJ2-3	TRBV9	.
TGCGCCAGCAGCCAGTGGGGGCTTTCTGGAAACACCATATATTTT	CASSQWGLSGNTIYF	.	TRBJ1-3	TRBV4-1	.
TGTGCAAGTCGCAACAGGGGGTCAGACACCGGGGAGCTGTTTTTT	CASRNRGSDTGELFF	.	TRBJ2-2	TRBV12-2	.
TGTGCCAGCAGCTTGGCGGGGGGCAATCAGCCCCAGCATTTT	CASSLAGGNQPQHF	few	TRBJ1-5	TRBV5-5	.